Sequencing of this T cell receptor beta chain was carried out in a study of shared clonotypes between healthy human individuals. Study outcomes and limitations: With several donors compared, roughly 5% of naive CD4 clonotypes were shared.

The CDR3 is 14 residues long. CDR1 and CDR2 (germline): LNHDA, SQIVND (reference sequence). The trim removed 4 bases at V and 2 bases at J, leaving 4 bases unmatched. Some clones are missing from TCRdb's copy, which holds only in-frame ones; the method was immunoSEQ multiplex PCR. The sample holds approximately 530,000 clones, 90% to 97% seen once. In the case of this clone: Its specificity is not known.

The material sequenced was naive CD4+ T cells sorted from blood. Subset given: CD45RA+ positively selected. The chain carries TRBV19 and TRBJ1-2, with 7 bases fitting TRBD1. This receptor was obtained from a woman younger than 45 in good health. The CDR3, as DNA: TGTGCCAGTAGTAACAGGGGTCGGAACTATGGCTACACCTTC. Protein: CASSNRGRNYGYTF.